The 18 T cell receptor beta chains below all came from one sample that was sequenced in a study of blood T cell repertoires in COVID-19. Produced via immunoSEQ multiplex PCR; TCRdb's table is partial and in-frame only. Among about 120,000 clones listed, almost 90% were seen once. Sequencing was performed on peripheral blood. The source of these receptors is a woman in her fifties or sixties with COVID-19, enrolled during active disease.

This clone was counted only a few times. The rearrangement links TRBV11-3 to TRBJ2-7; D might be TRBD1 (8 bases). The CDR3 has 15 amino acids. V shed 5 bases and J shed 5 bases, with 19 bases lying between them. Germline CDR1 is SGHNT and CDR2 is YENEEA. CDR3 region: CASSRSGDRSHEQYF. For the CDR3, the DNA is TGTGCCAGCAGCAGAAGCGGGGACAGGAGCCACGAGCAGTACTTC.

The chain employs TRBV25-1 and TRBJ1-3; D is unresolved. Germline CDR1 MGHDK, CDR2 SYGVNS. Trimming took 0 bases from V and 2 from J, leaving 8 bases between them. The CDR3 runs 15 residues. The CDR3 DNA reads TGTGCCAGCAGTGAATATGAGATAGCTGGAAACACCATATATTTT. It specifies CASSEYEIAGNTIYF.

The CDR3 coding sequence is TGTGCCAGTAGTATTATAAGCTCCTTACAGCCCCAGCATTTT. Translation gives CASSIISSLQPQHF. The chain carries TRBV19 and TRBJ1-5; unclear D gene. Germline-derived CDR1 and CDR2 are LNHDA and SQIVND (reference sequence). CDR3 length: 14 amino acids. Trimming stripped 3 bases from V and 7 bases from J, with 13 bases between.

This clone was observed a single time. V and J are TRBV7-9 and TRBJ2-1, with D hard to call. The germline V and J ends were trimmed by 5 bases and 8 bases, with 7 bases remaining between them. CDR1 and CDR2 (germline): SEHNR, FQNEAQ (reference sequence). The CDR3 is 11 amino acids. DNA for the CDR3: TGTGCCAGCAGCCAACGGGATGAGCAGTTCTTC. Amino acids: CASSQRDEQFF.

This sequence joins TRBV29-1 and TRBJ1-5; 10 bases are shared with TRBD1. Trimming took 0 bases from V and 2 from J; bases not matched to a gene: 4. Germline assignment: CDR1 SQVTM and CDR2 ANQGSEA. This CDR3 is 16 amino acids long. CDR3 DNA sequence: TGCAGCGTTGAAGATCACGGGACAGGGGGCAATCAGCCCCAGCATTTT. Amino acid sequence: CSVEDHGTGGNQPQHF. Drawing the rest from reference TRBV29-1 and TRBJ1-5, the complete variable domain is SAVISQKPSRDICQRGTSLTIQCQVDSQVTMMFWYRQQPGQSLTLIATANQGSEATYESGFVIDKFPISRPNLTFSTLTVSNMSPEDSSIYLCSVEDHGTGGNQPQHFGDGTRLSIL.

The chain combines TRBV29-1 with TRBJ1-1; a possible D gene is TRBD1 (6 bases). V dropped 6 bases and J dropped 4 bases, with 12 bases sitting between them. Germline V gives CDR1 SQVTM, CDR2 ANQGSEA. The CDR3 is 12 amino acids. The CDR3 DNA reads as TGCAGCGTCCGACAGGCGGGCACTGAAGCTTTCTTT. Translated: CSVRQAGTEAFF.

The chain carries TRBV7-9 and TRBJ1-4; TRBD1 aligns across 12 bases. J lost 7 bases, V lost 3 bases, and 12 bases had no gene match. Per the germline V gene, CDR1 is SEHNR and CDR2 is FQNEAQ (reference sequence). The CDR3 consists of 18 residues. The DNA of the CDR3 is TGTGCCAGCAGCTTTTGGGCGGGACAGGGGGCCTTTGGTGAAAAACTGTTTTTT. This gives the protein CASSFWAGQGAFGEKLFF.

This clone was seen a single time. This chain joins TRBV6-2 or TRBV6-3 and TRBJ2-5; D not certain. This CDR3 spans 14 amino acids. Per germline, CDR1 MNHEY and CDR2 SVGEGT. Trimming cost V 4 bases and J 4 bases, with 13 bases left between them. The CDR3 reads CASSFWPRGETQYF. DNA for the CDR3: TGTGCCAGCAGTTTTTGGCCTCGCGGAGAGACCCAGTACTTC.

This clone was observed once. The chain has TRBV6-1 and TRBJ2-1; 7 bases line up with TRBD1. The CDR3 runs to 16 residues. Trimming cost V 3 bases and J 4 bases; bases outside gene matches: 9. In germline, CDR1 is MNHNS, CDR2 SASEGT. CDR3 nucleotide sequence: TGTGCCAGCAGTGAGCCCGGGACAGACTTGTACAATGAGCAGTTCTTC. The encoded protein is CASSEPGTDLYNEQFF.

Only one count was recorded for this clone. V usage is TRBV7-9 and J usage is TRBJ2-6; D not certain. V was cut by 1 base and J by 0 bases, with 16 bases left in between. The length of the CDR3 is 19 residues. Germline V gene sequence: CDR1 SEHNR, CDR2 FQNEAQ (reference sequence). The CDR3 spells CASSLGIVQTLSGANVLTF. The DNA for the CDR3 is TGTGCCAGCAGCTTAGGTATCGTGCAGACTCTCTCTGGGGCCAACGTCCTGACTTTC.

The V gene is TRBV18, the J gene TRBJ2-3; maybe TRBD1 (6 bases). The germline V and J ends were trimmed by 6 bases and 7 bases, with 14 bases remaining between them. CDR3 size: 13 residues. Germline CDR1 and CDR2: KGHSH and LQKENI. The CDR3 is CASSLPDRNTQYF. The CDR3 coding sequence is TGTGCCAGCTCCCTCCCCGACAGGAATACGCAGTATTTT.

The CDR3 region is CASSSTGQVYTGELFF. In DNA, the CDR3 is TGTGCCAGCAGCTCTACGGGACAGGTTTACACCGGGGAGCTGTTTTTT. This rearrangement joins TRBV7-9 to TRBJ2-2; 8 bases map to TRBD1. The CDR3 is 16 residues long. CDR1 and CDR2 (germline): SEHNR, FQNEAQ (reference sequence). Losses at the gene ends were 4 bases for V and 3 bases for J; bases not matched to a gene: 7.

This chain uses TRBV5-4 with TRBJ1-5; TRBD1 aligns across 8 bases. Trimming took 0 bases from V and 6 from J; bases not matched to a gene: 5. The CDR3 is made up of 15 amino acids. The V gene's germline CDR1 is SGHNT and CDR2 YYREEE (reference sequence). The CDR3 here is CASSLGGTGTQPQHF. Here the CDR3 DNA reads TGTGCCAGCAGCTTGGGGGGGACAGGAACTCAGCCCCAGCATTTT.

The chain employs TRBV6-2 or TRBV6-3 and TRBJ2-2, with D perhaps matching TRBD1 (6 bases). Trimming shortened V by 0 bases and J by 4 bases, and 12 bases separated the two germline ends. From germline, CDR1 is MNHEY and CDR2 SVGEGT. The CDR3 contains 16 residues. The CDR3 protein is CASSYSKGRGTGELFF. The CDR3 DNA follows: TGTGCCAGCAGTTACTCGAAAGGCAGGGGCACCGGGGAGCTGTTTTTT.

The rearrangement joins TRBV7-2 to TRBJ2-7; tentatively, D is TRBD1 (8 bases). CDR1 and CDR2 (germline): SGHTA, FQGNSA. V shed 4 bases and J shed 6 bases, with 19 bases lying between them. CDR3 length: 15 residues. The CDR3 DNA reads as TGTGCCAGCAGCTGGGGGGGGCAGGGGGCGGCCGAGCAGTACTTC. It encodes CASSWGGQGAAEQYF.

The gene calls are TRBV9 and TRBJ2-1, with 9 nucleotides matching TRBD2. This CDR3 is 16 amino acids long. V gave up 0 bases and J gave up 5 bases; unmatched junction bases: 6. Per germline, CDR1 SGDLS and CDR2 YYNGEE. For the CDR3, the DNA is TGTGCCAGCAGCGTAGTTCCAGCGGGGGGAAACAATGAGCAGTTCTTC. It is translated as CASSVVPAGGNNEQFF.

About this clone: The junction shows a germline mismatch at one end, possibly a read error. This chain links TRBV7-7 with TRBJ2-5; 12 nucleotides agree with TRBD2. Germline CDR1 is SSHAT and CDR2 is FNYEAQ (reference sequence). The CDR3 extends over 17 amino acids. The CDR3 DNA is TGTGCTAGCAGCTCCGTACTAGCGGGGGGTTCGGGGGAGACCCAGTACTTC. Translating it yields CASSSVLAGGSGETQYF.

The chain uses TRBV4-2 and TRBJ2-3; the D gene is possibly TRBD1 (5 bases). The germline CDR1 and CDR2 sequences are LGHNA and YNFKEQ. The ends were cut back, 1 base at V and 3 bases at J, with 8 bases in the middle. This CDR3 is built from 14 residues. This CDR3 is CASSQGQTTDTQYF. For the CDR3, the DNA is TGTGCCAGCAGCCAAGGACAGACGACAGATACGCAGTATTTT.